This T cell receptor beta chain is drawn from a study of CD8 T cells in Susac syndrome. Patients with Susac syndrome fulfilled recently defined diagnostic criteria for definite or probable disease. An amount of RNA that ranged from about 0.45 to 1 ug was reverse transcribed with random hexamers. Multiplex PCR with immunoSEQ amplified the TCR beta CDR3 across 54 Vbeta and 13 Jbeta. One entry per CDR3 protein results from TCRdb running MiXCR on the immunoSEQ multiplex PCR reads. The sample has some 96,000 distinct CDR3 sequences, around 94% seen once; the top ten hold over 0.3%. The clonotype originates from a human donor with Susac syndrome. What was sequenced was CD4+ T cells from PBMCs.

In DNA, the CDR3 is TGTGCCAGCAGCTTGGGACTAGCGGAATACGAGCAGTACTTC. It translates to CASSLGLAEYEQYF. This sequence joins TRBV7-2 and TRBJ2-7; 11 nucleotides line up with TRBD2. CDR3 size: 14 residues. Germline-derived CDR1 and CDR2 are SGHTA and FQGNSA. Trimming took 3 bases from V and 4 from J; bases not matched to a gene: 2.